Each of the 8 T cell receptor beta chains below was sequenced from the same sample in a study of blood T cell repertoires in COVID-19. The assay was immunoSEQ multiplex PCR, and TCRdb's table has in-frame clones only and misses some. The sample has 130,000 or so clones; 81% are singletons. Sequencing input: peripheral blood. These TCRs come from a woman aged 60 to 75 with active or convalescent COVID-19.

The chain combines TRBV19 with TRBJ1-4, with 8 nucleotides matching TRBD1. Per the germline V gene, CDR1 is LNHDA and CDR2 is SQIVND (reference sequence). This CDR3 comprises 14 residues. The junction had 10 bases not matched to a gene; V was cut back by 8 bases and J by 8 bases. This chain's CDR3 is CASLRTGRNEKLFF. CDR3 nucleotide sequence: TGTGCCAGTCTCCGGACAGGGCGGAACGAAAAACTGTTTTTT. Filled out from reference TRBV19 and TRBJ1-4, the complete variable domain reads DGGITQSPKYLFRKEGQNVTLSCEQNLNHDAMYWYRQDPGQGLRLIYYSQIVNDFQKGDIAEGYSVSREKKESFPLTVTSAQKNPTAFYLCASLRTGRNEKLFFGSGTQLSVL.

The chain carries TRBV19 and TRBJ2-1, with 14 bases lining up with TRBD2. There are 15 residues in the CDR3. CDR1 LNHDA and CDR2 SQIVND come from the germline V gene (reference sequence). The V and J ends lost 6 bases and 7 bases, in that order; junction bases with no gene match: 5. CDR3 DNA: TGTGCCAGTAGACAACGACTAGCGGGAGGGAATGAGCAGTTCTTC. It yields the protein CASRQRLAGGNEQFF.

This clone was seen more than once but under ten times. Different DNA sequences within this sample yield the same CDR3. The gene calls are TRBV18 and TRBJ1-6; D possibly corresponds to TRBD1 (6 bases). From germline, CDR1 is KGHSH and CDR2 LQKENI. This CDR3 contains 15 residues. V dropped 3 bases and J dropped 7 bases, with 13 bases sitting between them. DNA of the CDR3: TGTGCCAGCTCACCGCGAGGGGGGGAGAATTCACCCCTCCACTTT. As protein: CASSPRGGENSPLHF.

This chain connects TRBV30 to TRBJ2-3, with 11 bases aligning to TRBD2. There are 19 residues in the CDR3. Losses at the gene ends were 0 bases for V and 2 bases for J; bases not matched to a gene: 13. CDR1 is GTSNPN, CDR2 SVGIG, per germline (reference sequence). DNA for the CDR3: TGTGCCTGGAGTGTAAGATTCGGGCTAGCGGGAGGAATCACAGATACGCAGTATTTT. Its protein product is CAWSVRFGLAGGITDTQYF.

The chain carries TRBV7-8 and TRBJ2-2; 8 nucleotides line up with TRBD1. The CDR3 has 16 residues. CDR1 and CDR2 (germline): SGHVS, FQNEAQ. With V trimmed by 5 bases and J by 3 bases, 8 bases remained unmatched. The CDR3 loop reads CASSQRDRRYTGELFF. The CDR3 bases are TGTGCCAGCAGCCAGAGGGACAGGCGCTACACCGGGGAGCTGTTTTTT.

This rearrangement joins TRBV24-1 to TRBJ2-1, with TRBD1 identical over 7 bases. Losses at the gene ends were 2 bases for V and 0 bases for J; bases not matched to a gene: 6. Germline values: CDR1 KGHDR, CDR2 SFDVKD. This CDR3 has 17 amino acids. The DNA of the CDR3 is TGTGCCACCAGTGATTCCCCTGGACAGGCCTCCTACAATGAGCAGTTCTTC. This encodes CATSDSPGQASYNEQFF.

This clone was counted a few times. CDR3 nucleotide sequence: TGTGCCAGCAGTGAACTCGGGAACACTGAAGCTTTCTTT. Amino acids: CASSELGNTEAFF. The V call is TRBV6-1, the J call TRBJ1-1, with D uncertain. This CDR3 has 13 residues. Germline lookup yields CDR1 MNHNS and CDR2 SASEGT. V dropped 2 bases and J dropped 1 base, with 5 bases sitting between them.

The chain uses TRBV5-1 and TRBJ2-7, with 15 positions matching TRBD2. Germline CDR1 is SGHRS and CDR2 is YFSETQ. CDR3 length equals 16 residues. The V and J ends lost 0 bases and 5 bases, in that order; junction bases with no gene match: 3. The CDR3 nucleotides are TGCGCCAGCAGCTTGGGGACTAGCGGGAGGGTCCACGAGCAGTACTTC. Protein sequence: CASSLGTSGRVHEQYF.